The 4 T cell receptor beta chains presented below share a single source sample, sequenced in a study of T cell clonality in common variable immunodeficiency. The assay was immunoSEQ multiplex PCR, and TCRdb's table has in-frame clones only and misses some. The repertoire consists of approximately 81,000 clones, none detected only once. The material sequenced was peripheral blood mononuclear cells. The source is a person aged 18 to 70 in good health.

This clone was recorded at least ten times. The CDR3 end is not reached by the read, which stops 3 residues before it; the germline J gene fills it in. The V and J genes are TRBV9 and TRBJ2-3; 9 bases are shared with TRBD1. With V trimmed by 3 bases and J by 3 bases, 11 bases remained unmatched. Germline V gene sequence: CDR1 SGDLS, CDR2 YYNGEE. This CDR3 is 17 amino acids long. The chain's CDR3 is CASSAQQGQGGTDTQYF. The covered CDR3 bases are TGTGCCAGCAGCGCCCAACAGGGACAGGGAGGTACAGATACG.

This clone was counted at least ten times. The CDR3 loop is CASSENHGYGYTF. The covered CDR3 bases are TGTGCCAGCAGTGAGAACCACGGCTATGGC. The genes are TRBV6-4 and TRBJ1-2; unclear D gene. The sequence runs out 3 residues before the end of the CDR3; the remainder is reconstructed from the germline J gene. Germline CDR1 and CDR2: MRHNA and SNTAGT. The V and J ends lost 3 bases and 4 bases respectively, with 9 bases between them. This CDR3 region has 13 residues.

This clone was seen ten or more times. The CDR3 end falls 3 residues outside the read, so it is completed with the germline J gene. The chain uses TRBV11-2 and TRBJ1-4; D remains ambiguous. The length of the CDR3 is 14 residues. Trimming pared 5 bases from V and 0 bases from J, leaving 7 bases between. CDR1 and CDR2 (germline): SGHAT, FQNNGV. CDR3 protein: CASSVTTTNEKLFF. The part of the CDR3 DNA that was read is TGTGCCAGCAGCGTAACAACAACTAATGAAAAA.

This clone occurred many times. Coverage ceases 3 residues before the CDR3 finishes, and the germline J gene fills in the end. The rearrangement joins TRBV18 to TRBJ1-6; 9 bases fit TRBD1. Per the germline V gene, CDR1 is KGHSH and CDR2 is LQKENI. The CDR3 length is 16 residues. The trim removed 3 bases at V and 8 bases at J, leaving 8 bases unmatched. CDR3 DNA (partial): TGTGCCAGCTCACCTCGGGACAGGGCTTATTATTCACCC. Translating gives CASSPRDRAYYSP. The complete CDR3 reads CASSPRDRAYYSPLHF.